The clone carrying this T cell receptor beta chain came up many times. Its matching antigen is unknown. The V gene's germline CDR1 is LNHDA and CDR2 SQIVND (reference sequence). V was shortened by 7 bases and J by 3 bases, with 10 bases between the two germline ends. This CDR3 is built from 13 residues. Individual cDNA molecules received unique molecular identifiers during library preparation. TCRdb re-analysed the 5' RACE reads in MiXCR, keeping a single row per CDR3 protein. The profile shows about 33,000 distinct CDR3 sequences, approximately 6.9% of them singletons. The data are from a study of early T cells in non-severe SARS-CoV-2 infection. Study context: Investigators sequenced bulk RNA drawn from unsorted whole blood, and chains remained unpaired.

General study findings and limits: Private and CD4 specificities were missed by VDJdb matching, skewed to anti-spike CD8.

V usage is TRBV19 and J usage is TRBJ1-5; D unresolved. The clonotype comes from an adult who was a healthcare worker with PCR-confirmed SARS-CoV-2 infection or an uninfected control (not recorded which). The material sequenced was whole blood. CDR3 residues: CASNEGTNQPQHF. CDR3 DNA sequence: TGTGCCAGTAATGAGGGAACCAATCAGCCCCAGCATTTT.